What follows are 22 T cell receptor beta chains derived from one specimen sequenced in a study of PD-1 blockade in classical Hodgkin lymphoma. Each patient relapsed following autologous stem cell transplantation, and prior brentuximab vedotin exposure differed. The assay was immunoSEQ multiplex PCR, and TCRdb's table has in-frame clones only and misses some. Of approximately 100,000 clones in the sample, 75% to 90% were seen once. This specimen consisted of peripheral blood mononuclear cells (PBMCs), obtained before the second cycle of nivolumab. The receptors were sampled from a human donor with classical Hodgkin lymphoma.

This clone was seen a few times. CDR3 coding DNA: TGTGCCAGCAGCCGCGGACAGGGGCTAGGACTAAACATTCAGTACTTC. As protein: CASSRGQGLGLNIQYF. The chain links TRBV11-2 to TRBJ2-4; 9 bases are a match to TRBD1. CDR3 size: 16 residues. CDR1 is SGHAT, CDR2 FQNNGV, per germline. J was trimmed by 6 bases and V by 5 bases; bases with no gene match: 11.

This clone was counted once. The CDR3 loop is CASSLRSQPQHF. CDR3 coding DNA: TGTGCCAGCAGCTTACGGAGCCAGCCCCAGCATTTT. The chain recombines TRBV5-8 with TRBJ1-5; no clear D gene. Germline V gives CDR1 SGHTS, CDR2 YDEGEE. The CDR3 is 12 amino acids. V was cut by 2 bases and J by 7 bases, with 7 bases left in between.

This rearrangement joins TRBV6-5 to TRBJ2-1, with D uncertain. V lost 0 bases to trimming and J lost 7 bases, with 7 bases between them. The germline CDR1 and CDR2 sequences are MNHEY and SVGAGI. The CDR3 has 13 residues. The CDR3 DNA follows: TGTGCCAGCAGTTACTCGGGATGGAATGAGCAGTTCTTC. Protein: CASSYSGWNEQFF.

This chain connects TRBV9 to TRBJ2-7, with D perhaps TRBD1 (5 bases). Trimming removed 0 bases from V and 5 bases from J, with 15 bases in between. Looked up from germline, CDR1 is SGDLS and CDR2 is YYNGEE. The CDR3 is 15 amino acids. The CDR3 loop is CASSVDSGAFNEQYF. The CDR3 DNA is TGTGCCAGCAGCGTAGATAGTGGGGCCTTTAACGAGCAGTACTTC.

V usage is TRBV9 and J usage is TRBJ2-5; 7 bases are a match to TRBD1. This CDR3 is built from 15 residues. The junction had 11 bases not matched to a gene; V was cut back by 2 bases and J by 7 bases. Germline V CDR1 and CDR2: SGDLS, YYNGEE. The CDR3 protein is CASSVRTGLKGTQYF. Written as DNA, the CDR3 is TGTGCCAGCAGCGTCCGGACAGGCCTCAAGGGGACCCAGTACTTC.

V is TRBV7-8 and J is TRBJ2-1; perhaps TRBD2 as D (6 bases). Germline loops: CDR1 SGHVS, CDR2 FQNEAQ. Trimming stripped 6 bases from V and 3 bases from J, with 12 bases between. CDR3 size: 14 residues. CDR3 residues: CASRPGLNYNEQFF. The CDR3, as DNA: TGTGCCAGCAGACCGGGACTGAACTACAATGAGCAGTTCTTC.

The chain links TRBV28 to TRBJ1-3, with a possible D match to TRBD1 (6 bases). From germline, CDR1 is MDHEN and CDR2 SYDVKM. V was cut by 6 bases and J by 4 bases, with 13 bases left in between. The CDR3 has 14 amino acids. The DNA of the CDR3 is TGTGCCAGCAGGATTGGGGGGCAAGGAAACACCATATATTTT. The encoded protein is CASRIGGQGNTIYF.

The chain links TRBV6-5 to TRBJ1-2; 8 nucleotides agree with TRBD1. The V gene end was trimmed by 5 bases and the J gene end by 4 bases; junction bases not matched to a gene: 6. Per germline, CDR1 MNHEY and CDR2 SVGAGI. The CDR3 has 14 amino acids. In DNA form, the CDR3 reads TGTGCCAGCAGTAGCGGACAGGGACCCTATGGCTACACCTTC. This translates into CASSSGQGPYGYTF.

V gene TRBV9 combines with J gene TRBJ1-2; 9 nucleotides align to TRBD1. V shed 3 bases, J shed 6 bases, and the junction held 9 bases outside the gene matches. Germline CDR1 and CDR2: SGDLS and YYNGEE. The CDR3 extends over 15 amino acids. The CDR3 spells CASSARTGEADGYTF. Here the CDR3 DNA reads TGTGCCAGCAGCGCAAGGACAGGGGAGGCGGATGGCTACACCTTC.

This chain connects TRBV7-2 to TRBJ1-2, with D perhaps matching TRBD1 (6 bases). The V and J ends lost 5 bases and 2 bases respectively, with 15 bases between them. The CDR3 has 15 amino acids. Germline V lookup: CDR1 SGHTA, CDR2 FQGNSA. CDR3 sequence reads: CASSPLRTANYGYTF. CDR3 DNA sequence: TGTGCCAGCAGCCCTCTCCGGACAGCCAACTATGGCTACACCTTC.

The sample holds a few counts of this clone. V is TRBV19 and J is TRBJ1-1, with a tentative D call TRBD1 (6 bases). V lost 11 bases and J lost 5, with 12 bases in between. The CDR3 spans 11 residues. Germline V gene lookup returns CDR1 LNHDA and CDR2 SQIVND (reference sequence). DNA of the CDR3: TGTGCCCTTAGGGGGAGTACTGAAGCTTTCTTT. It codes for CALRGSTEAFF.

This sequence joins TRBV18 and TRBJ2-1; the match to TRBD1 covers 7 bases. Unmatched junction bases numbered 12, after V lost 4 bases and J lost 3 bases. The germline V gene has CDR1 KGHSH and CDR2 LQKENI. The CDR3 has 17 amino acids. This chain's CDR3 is CASSLQGTGANYNEQFF. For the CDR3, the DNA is TGTGCCAGCTCACTACAAGGAACAGGGGCGAACTACAATGAGCAGTTCTTC. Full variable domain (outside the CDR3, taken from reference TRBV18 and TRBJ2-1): NAGVMQNPRHLVRRRGQEARLRCSPMKGHSHVYWYRQLPEEGLKFMVYLQKENIIDESGMPKERFSAEFPKEGPSILRIQQVVRGDSAAYFCASSLQGTGANYNEQFFGPGTRLTVL.

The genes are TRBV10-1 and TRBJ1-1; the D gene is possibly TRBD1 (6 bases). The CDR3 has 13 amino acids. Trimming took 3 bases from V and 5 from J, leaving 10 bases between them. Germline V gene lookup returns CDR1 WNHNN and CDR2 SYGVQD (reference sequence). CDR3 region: CASSDYRETEAFF. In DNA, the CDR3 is TGCGCCAGCAGTGACTACAGGGAGACTGAAGCTTTCTTT.

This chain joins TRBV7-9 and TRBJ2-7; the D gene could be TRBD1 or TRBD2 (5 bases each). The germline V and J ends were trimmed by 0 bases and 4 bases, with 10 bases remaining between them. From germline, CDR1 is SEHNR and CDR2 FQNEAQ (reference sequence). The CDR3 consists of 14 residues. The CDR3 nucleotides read TGTGCCAGCAGCTTAGCCGGGGCCGGGTACGAGCAGTACTTC. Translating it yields CASSLAGAGYEQYF.

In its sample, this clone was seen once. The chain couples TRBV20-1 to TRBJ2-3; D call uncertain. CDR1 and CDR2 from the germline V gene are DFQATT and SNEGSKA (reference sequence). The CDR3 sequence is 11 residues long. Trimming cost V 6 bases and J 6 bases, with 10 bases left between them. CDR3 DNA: TGCAGTGCCGAGATAGACGATACGCAGTATTTT. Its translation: CSAEIDDTQYF.

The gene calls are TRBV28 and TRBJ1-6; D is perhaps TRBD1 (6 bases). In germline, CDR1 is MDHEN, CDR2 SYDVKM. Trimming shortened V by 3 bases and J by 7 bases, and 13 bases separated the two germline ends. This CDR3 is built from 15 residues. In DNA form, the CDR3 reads TGTGCCAGCAGTTTGGTTTGGACAGCAAATTCACCCCTCCACTTT. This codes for CASSLVWTANSPLHF. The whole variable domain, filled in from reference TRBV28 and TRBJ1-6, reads DVKVTQSSRYLVKRTGEKVFLECVQDMDHENMFWYRQDPGLGLRLIYFSYDVKMKEKGDIPEGYSVSREKKERFSLILESASTNQTSMYLCASSLVWTANSPLHFGNGTRLTVT.

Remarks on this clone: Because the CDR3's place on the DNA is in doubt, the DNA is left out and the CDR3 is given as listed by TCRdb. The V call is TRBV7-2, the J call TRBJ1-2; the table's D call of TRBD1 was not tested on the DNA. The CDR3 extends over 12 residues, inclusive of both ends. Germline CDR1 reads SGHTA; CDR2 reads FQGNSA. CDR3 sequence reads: CASSRTVGRGAF.

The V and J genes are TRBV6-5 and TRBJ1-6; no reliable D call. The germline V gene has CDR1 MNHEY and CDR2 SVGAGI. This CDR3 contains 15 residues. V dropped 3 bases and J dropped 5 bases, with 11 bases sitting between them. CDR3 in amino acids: CASSYFRQDNSPLHF. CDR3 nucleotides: TGTGCCAGCAGTTATTTCCGACAAGATAATTCACCCCTCCACTTT.

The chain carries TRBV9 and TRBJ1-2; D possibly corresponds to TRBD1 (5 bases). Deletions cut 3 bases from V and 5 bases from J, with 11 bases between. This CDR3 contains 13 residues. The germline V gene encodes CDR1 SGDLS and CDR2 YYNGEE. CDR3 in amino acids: CASSAQAGYGYTF. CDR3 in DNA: TGTGCCAGCAGCGCACAGGCAGGGTATGGCTACACCTTC.

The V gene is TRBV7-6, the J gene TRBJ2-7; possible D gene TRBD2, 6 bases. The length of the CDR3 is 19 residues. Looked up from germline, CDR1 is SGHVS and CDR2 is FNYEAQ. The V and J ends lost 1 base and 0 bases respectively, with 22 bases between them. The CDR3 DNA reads TGTGCCAGCAGCTTAGTACCCCGTTGGGGGGACGATGGCTCCTACGAGCAGTACTTC. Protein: CASSLVPRWGDDGSYEQYF. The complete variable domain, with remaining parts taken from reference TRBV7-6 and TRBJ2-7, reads GAGVSQSPRYKVTKRGQDVALRCDPISGHVSLYWYRQALGQGPEFLTYFNYEAQQDKSGLPNDRFSAERPEGSISTLTIQRTEQRDSAMYRCASSLVPRWGDDGSYEQYFGPGTRLTVT.

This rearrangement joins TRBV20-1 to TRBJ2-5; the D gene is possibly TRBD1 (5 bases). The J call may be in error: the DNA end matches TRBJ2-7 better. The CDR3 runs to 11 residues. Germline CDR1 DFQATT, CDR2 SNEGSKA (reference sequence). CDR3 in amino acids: CSGDSSYEQYF. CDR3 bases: TGCAGTGGTGACAGTTCCTACGAGCAGTACTTC.

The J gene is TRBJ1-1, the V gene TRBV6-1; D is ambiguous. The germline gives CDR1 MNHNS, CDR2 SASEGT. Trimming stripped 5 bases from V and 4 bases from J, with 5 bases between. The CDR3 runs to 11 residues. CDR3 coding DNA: TGTGCCAGCAGTTATAGCACTGAAGCTTTCTTT. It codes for CASSYSTEAFF.